This T cell receptor (beta chain) was sequenced during a study of T-cell memory formation after mild COVID-19. Study as a whole: Clusters were largely donor specific. Study-level points and caveats: Shrinking CD4+ clones were chiefly CM and EM; CD8+ ones were chiefly EMRA.

A single record per CDR3 protein comes from TCRdb applying MiXCR to the 5' RACE reads. The sample consists of approximately 290,000 distinct CDR3 sequences, about 16% of them appearing once. The table lists this clonotype with a few counts. Its specificity is not known. V gave up 1 base and J gave up 8 bases, with 17 bases separating them. The CDR3 is 15 residues long. The germline V gene has CDR1 LGHNA and CDR2 YSLEER. V usage is TRBV4-3 and J usage is TRBJ1-1; D possibly corresponds to TRBD1 (6 bases). This clonotype was obtained from a man aged 18 to 35 who had mild COVID-19 (a few samples of this study predate the infection). Cell type and time point are not known. Sequenced sample: PBMCs or a T cell subset sorted from them (not recorded which). CDR3 in amino acids: CASSQALRTDLEAFF. DNA of the CDR3: TGCGCCAGCAGCCAAGCGCTCCGGACAGACCTAGAAGCTTTCTTT.